The 26 T cell receptor beta chains in this list originate from one sample, sequenced in a study of glioma-infiltrating T cells after dendritic cell vaccination. Clones were read by immunoSEQ multiplex PCR, and TCRdb kept only the in-frame ones, dropping some. Among 25,000 to 35,000 clones listed, approximately 91% were seen once. The sequenced sample was blood, obtained before dendritic cell vaccination. These receptors were taken from a human donor with glioblastoma.

The chain employs TRBV6-1 and TRBJ1-4, with 8 bases fitting TRBD1. CDR1 and CDR2 (germline): MNHNS, SASEGT. The CDR3 consists of 16 residues. With 4 bases clipped from V and 3 bases from J, the junction kept 7 bases outside the gene matches. The CDR3 nucleotides read TGTGCCAGCAGTGTTTCAGGGGGCGTAGCTAATGAAAAACTGTTTTTT. Protein sequence: CASSVSGGVANEKLFF.

This rearrangement joins TRBV25-1 to TRBJ1-2, with D perhaps TRBD1 (5 bases). V lost 1 base to trimming and J lost 4 bases, with 13 bases between them. The length of the CDR3 is 15 residues. CDR1 is MGHDK and CDR2 is SYGVNS in the germline V gene. The CDR3 DNA is TGTGCCAGCAGTGAATTTCCCCAGGGCGCCTATGGCTACACCTTC. It codes for CASSEFPQGAYGYTF.

This chain joins TRBV6-1 and TRBJ1-2; 8 positions match TRBD1. The V gene's germline CDR1 is MNHNS and CDR2 SASEGT. Germline trimming cut 0 bases from V and 4 bases from J; bases unmatched to any gene: 4. The CDR3 spans 15 residues. Written as DNA, the CDR3 is TGTGCCAGCAGTGAAGCTGGACAGGGCATCTATGGCTACACCTTC. Translation: CASSEAGQGIYGYTF.

The chain has TRBV6-1 and TRBJ2-2, with a weak D call TRBD2 (6 bases). There are 13 residues in the CDR3. Trimming removed 6 bases from V and 2 bases from J, with 7 bases in between. Looked up from germline, CDR1 is MNHNS and CDR2 is SASEGT. CDR3 bases: TGTGCCAGCAGGGGACTTAACACCGGGGAGCTGTTTTTT. Translating it yields CASRGLNTGELFF.

This sequence joins TRBV4-1 and TRBJ2-1; D is unresolved. This CDR3 comprises 16 residues. Germline assignment: CDR1 MGHRA and CDR2 YSYEKL. V was pared by 0 bases and J by 0 bases, with 9 bases between. The CDR3 spells CASSQDRVVSYNEQFF. The CDR3 nucleotides are TGCGCCAGCAGCCAAGATCGAGTAGTCTCCTACAATGAGCAGTTCTTC.

The chain recombines TRBV7-2 with TRBJ2-5, with TRBD2 identical over 8 bases. Trimming removed 5 bases from V and 9 bases from J; junction bases left unmatched: 14. Germline V gene lookup returns CDR1 SGHTA and CDR2 FQGNSA. This CDR3 contains 15 residues. The CDR3 sequence: CASSPGLAGSGPQYF. DNA of the CDR3: TGTGCCAGCAGCCCCGGGCTAGCGGGTAGCGGGCCCCAGTACTTC.

This sequence joins TRBV14 and TRBJ2-5; 10 nucleotides match TRBD1. Germline trimming cut 5 bases from V and 7 bases from J; bases unmatched to any gene: 4. Germline V lookup: CDR1 SGHDN, CDR2 FVKESK. The CDR3 is 13 amino acids. CDR3 nucleotide sequence: TGTGCCAGCAGCTGGGACAGGGGCGTGACCCAGTACTTC. As protein: CASSWDRGVTQYF.

This chain connects TRBV1 to TRBJ2-7; the table gives TRBD1 as D, unverified against the DNA. TRBV1 is labeled a pseudogene. This CDR3 has 14 residues. This CDR3 is CTSSFRTLGLEQYF. CDR3 nucleotide sequence: TGCACCAGCAGCTTTCGCACCTTGGGGCTCGAGCAGTACTTC.

This clone was recorded once. This chain connects TRBV30 to TRBJ1-2, with 10 bases matching TRBD1. The CDR3 runs 14 residues. CDR1 is GTSNPN, CDR2 SVGIG, per germline (reference sequence). Unmatched junction bases numbered 5, after V lost 0 bases and J lost 7 bases. In nucleotides, the CDR3 is TGTGCCTGGAGTGTAGGACAGGGGGTCACTGGCTACACCTTC. It codes for CAWSVGQGVTGYTF.

The rearrangement uses TRBV10-3 and TRBJ1-3, with D possibly matching TRBD1 (5 bases). Germline-derived CDR1 and CDR2 are ENHRY and SYGVKD. V lost 10 bases and J lost 4, with 8 bases in between. This CDR3 comprises 11 residues. CDR3 bases: TGTGCCACCTCAGGGGGAAACACCATATATTTT. Translated: CATSGGNTIYF.

This rearrangement joins TRBV14 to TRBJ2-3, with 9 bases fitting TRBD1. This CDR3 is built from 12 residues. Germline CDR1 is SGHDN and CDR2 is FVKESK. The J segment lost 8 bases and the V segment lost 4 bases, leaving 1 base of the junction unmatched. This CDR3 reads CASSPDRGTQYF. The CDR3 DNA reads as TGTGCCAGCAGCCCGGACAGGGGTACGCAGTATTTT.

This chain links TRBV6-5 with TRBJ2-1; a weak D match, TRBD1 (6 bases). Trimming cost V 5 bases and J 8 bases, with 16 bases left between them. The germline gives CDR1 MNHEY, CDR2 SVGAGI. The CDR3 covers 14 residues. CDR3 bases: TGTGCCAGCAGTAACCCGACAGGTAACGATGAGCAGTTCTTC. Translating gives CASSNPTGNDEQFF.

The chain couples TRBV5-1 to TRBJ2-1, with TRBD2 matching over 13 bases. Germline V CDR1 and CDR2: SGHRS, YFSETQ. The CDR3 has 17 amino acids. V shed 4 bases, J shed 4 bases, and the junction held 8 bases outside the gene matches. The CDR3 sequence is CASSPGLLAGGYNEQFF. The CDR3 bases are TGCGCCAGCAGCCCCGGGCTACTAGCGGGGGGGTACAATGAGCAGTTCTTC.

This clone was observed a handful of times. The chain employs TRBV14 and TRBJ2-1, with D possibly being TRBD2 (5 bases). The CDR3 runs 15 residues. Trimming pared 1 base from V and 6 bases from J, leaving 13 bases between. Germline V gene data show CDR1 as SGHDN and CDR2 as FVKESK. CDR3 protein: CASSQGLAWGNEQFF. The CDR3 DNA sequence: TGTGCCAGCAGCCAAGGGCTAGCTTGGGGCAATGAGCAGTTCTTC.

The chain is built from TRBV28 and TRBJ1-1; 7 bases align to TRBD1. CDR1 and CDR2 from the germline V gene are MDHEN and SYDVKM. V lost 2 bases and J lost 1; bases outside the gene matches: 1. This CDR3 spans 14 amino acids. CDR3 bases: TGTGCCAGCAGTTTACAGGGGGGGAACACTGAAGCTTTCTTT. It codes for CASSLQGGNTEAFF.

The chain has TRBV19 and TRBJ2-3; 9 nucleotides line up with TRBD2. CDR1 is LNHDA and CDR2 is SQIVND in the germline V gene (reference sequence). This CDR3 has 14 residues. The junction had 2 bases not matched to a gene; V was cut back by 4 bases and J by 3 bases. This CDR3 reads CASSTGLATDTQYF. DNA for the CDR3: TGTGCCAGTAGTACAGGACTAGCGACAGATACGCAGTATTTT.

The chain joins TRBV6-5 to TRBJ1-1; D may be TRBD1 (5 bases). V shed 7 bases and J shed 2 bases, with 17 bases lying between them. The germline gives CDR1 MNHEY, CDR2 SVGAGI. This CDR3 region has 15 residues. CDR3 DNA sequence: TGTGCCAGCATTTCTACTGGGGCGGCCAACACTGAAGCTTTCTTT. Amino acid sequence: CASISTGAANTEAFF.

This clone was recorded only once. The chain carries TRBV18 and TRBJ2-4; no definite D call. Germline CDR1 and CDR2: KGHSH and LQKENI. The CDR3 has 16 amino acids. V was clipped by 2 bases and J by 1 base, with 12 bases between them. The CDR3 loop is CASSPLKAPAKNIQYF. The CDR3, as DNA: TGTGCCAGCTCACCATTAAAAGCGCCTGCCAAAAACATTCAGTACTTC.

The CDR3 coding sequence is TGCAGCGTTGGGGCAGGAGGTGGGAATGAGCAGTTCTTC. Translated, it gives CSVGAGGGNEQFF. The rearrangement uses TRBV29-1 and TRBJ2-1; the D gene is possibly TRBD2 (5 bases). Germline-derived CDR1 and CDR2 are SQVTM and ANQGSEA. Trimming removed 4 bases from V and 7 bases from J, with 14 bases in between. This CDR3 is built from 13 residues.

The gene calls are TRBV4-1 and TRBJ2-3; 13 bases are shared with TRBD2. Germline lookup yields CDR1 MGHRA and CDR2 YSYEKL. The V and J ends lost 2 bases and 1 base, in that order; junction bases with no gene match: 3. This CDR3 comprises 17 residues. The CDR3 sequence is CASSQPGLAGRTDTQYF. CDR3 bases: TGCGCCAGCAGCCAACCGGGACTAGCGGGGCGCACAGATACGCAGTATTTT.

This rearrangement joins TRBV2 to TRBJ1-4; possible D gene TRBD1, 5 bases. CDR1 SNHLY and CDR2 FYNNEI come from the germline V gene. This CDR3 is built from 14 residues. V dropped 7 bases and J dropped 9 bases, with 18 bases sitting between them. The CDR3 region has the DNA TGTGCCAGCATTCCCCGCAGGGTCGGGCAAAAACTGTTTTTT. This translates into CASIPRRVGQKLFF.

CDR3 DNA sequence: TGTGCCAGTAGTATATTTCGGAATTCACCCCTCCACTTT. This sequence encodes CASSIFRNSPLHF. The J gene is TRBJ1-6, the V gene TRBV19; no definite D call. The CDR3 is 13 residues long. Germline assignment: CDR1 LNHDA and CDR2 SQIVND (reference sequence). The V end lost 2 bases, the J end lost 7 bases, and 6 bases lay between the germline ends.

This sequence joins TRBV7-2 and TRBJ1-2, with 9 bases identical to TRBD1. The V gene's germline CDR1 is SGHTA and CDR2 FQGNSA. V dropped 3 bases and J dropped 8; count of bases not matched to a gene: 10. The CDR3 has 15 amino acids. In DNA, the CDR3 is TGTGCCAGCAGCTTGGGGGGACAGGGAGTATTAGGCTACACCTTC. It yields the protein CASSLGGQGVLGYTF.

The J gene is TRBJ1-4, the V gene TRBV10-3; 9 bases match TRBD1. The ends lost 6 bases at V and 6 bases at J; junction bases unmatched: 2. CDR1 is ENHRY, CDR2 SYGVKD, per germline. The CDR3 covers 13 residues. The CDR3 region has the DNA TGTGCCATCAGGGGACAGGGTGATGAAAAACTGTTTTTT. It yields the protein CAIRGQGDEKLFF.

This chain connects TRBV7-7 to TRBJ2-5; 7 positions agree with TRBD2. V lost 4 bases, J lost 4 bases, and 6 bases stayed unmatched. The CDR3 is made up of 14 amino acids. Germline V CDR1 and CDR2: SSHAT, FNYEAQ (reference sequence). In nucleotides, the CDR3 is TGTGCCAGCAGCTGGGGGGGGAGGGGAGAGACCCAGTACTTC. As protein: CASSWGGRGETQYF.

This rearrangement joins TRBV2 to TRBJ1-5; 7 positions match TRBD1. CDR3 length: 13 residues. Germline V lookup: CDR1 SNHLY, CDR2 FYNNEI. The V segment lost 9 bases and the J segment 0 bases; nucleotides outside the gene matches: 2. The CDR3 sequence is CASQGDSNQPQHF. In DNA, the CDR3 is TGTGCCAGTCAGGGGGATAGCAATCAGCCCCAGCATTTT.